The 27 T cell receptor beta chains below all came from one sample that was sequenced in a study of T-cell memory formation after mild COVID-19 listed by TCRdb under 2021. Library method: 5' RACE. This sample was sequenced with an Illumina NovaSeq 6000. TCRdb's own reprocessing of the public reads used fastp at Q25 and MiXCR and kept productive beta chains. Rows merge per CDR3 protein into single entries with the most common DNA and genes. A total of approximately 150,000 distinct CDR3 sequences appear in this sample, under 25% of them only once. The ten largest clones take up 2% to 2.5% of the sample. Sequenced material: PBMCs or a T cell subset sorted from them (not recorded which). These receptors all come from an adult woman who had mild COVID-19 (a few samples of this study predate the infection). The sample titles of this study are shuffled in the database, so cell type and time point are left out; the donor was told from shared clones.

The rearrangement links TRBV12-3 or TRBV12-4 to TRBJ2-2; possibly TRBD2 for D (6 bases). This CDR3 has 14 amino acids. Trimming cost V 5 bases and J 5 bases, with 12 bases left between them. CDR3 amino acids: CASSGRRRTGELFF. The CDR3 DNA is TGTGCCAGCAGTGGGAGGAGGAGAACCGGGGAGCTGTTTTTT.

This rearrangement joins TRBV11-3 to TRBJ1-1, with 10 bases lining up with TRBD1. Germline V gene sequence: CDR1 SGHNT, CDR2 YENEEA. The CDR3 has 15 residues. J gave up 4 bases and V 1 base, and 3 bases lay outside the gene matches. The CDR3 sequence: CASSLGGTGATEAFF. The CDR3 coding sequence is TGTGCCAGCAGCTTAGGTGGGACAGGGGCCACTGAAGCTTTCTTT.

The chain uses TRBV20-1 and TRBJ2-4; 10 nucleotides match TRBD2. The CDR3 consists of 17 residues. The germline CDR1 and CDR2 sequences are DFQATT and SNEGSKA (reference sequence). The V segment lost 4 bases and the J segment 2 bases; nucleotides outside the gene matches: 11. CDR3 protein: CSAISGTSVVSKNIQYF. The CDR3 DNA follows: TGCAGTGCTATTTCCGGGACTAGCGTGGTATCCAAAAACATTCAGTACTTC.

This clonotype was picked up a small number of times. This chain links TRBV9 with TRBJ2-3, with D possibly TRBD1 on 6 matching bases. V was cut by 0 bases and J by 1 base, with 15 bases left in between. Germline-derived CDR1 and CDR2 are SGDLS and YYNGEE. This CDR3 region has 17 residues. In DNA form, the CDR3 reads TGTGCCAGCAGCGTAGGGTGGGGGCGCCGGGGCACAGATACGCAGTATTTT. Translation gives CASSVGWGRRGTDTQYF.

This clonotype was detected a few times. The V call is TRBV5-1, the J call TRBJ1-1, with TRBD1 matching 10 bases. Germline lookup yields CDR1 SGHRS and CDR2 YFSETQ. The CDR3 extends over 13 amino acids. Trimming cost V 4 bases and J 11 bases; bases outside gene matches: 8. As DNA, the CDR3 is TGCGCCAGCAGCCGAGGGACAGGGGACGGGGCTTTCTTT. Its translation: CASSRGTGDGAFF. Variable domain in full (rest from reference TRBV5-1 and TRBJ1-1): KAGVTQTPRYLIKTRGQQVTLSCSPISGHRSVSWYQQTPGQGLQFLFEYFSETQRNKGNFPGRFSGRQFSNSRSEMNVSTLELGDSALYLCASSRGTGDGAFFGQGTRLTVV.

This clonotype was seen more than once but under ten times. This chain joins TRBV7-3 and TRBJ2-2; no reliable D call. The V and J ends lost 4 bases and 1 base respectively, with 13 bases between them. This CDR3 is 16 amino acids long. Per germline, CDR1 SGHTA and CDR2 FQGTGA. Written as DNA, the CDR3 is TGTGCCAGCAGCTCCCCCGGGTTAGGGAACACCGGGGAGCTGTTTTTT. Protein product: CASSSPGLGNTGELFF.

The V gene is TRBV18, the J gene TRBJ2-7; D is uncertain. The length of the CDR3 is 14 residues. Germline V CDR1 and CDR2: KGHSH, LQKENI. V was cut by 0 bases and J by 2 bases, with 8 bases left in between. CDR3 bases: TGTGCCAGCTCACCACCGGTAACTACCTACGAGCAGTACTTC. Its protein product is CASSPPVTTYEQYF.

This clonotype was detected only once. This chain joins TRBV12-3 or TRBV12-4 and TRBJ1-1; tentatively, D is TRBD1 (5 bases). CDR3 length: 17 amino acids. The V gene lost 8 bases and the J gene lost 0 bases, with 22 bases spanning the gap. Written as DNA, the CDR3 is TGTGCCAGCCGTACGGCCCGACGCGGGGGGATGAACACTGAAGCTTTCTTT. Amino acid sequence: CASRTARRGGMNTEAFF.

The CDR3 spells CSVDRSNTEAFF. The CDR3 DNA sequence: TGCAGCGTTGACAGGAGCAACACTGAAGCTTTCTTT. The V and J genes are TRBV29-1 and TRBJ1-1; D is unresolved. CDR3 length: 12 residues. V was clipped by 3 bases and J by 2 bases, with 7 bases between them. The germline gives CDR1 SQVTM, CDR2 ANQGSEA.

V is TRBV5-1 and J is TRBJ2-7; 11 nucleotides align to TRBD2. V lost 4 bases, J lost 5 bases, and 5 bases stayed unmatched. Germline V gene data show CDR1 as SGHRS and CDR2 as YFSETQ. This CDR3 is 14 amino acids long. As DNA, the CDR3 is TGCGCCAGCAGCAACGAACTAGCGGGAGACGAGCAGTACTTC. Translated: CASSNELAGDEQYF.

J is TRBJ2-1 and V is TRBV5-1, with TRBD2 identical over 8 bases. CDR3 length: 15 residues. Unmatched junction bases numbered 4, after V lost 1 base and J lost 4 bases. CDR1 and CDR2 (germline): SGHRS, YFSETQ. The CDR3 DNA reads TGCGCCAGCAGCTTGTCGGCGGGGGGATACAATGAGCAGTTCTTC. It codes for CASSLSAGGYNEQFF.

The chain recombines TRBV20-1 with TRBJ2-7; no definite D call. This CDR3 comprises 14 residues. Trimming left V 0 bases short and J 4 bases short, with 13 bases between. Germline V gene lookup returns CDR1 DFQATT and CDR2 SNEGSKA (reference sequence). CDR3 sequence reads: CSARDPFREYEQYF. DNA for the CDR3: TGCAGTGCTAGAGACCCTTTTAGGGAATACGAGCAGTACTTC.

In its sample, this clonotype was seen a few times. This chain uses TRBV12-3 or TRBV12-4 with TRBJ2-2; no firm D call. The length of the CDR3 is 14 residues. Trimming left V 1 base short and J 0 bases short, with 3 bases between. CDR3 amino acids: CASSLGSNTGELFF. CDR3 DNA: TGTGCCAGCAGTTTAGGTTCGAACACCGGGGAGCTGTTTTTT.

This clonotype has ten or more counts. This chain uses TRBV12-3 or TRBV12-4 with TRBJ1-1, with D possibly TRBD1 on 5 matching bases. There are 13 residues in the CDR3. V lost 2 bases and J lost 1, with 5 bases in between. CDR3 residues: CASSLQGNTEAFF. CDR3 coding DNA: TGTGCCAGCAGTTTACAGGGGAACACTGAAGCTTTCTTT.

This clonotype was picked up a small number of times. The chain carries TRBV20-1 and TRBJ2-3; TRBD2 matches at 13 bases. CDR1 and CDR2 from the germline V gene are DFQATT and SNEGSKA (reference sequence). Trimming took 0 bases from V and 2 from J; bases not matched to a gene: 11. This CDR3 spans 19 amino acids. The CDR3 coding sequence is TGCAGTGCTAGAGATCCGATCAGACTAGCGGGAGGAACCACAGATACGCAGTATTTT. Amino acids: CSARDPIRLAGGTTDTQYF.

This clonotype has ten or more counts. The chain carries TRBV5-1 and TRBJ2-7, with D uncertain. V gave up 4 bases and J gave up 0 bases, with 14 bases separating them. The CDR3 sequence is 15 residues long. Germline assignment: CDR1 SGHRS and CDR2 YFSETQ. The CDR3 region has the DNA TGCGCCAGCAGCGTCACAGCGATAAGCTCCTACGAGCAGTACTTC. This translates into CASSVTAISSYEQYF.

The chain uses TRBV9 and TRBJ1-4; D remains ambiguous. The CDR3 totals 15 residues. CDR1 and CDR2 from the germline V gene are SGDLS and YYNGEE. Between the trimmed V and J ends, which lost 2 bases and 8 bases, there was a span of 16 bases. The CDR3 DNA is TGTGCCAGCAGCGTTGGGTCGGCTTTTAGGGAAAAACTGTTTTTT. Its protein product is CASSVGSAFREKLFF.

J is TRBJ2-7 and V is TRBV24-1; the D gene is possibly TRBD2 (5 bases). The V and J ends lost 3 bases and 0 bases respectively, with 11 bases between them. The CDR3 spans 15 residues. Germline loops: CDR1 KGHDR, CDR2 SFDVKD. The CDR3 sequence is CATSDPRATSYEQYF. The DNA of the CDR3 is TGTGCCACCAGTGATCCGCGGGCCACCTCCTACGAGCAGTACTTC.

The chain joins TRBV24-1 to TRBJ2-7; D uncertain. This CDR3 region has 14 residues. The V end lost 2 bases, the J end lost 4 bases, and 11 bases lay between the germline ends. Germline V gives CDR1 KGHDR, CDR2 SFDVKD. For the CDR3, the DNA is TGTGCCACCAGTGATTCGAGCCGAGGTTACGAGCAGTACTTC. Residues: CATSDSSRGYEQYF.

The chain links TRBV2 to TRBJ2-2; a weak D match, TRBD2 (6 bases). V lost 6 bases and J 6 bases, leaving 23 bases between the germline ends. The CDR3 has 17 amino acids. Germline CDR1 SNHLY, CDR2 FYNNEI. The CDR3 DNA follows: TGTGCCAGCAGCCCCGACCGGGACTCCTTCGATGCCGGGGAGCTGTTTTTT. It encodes CASSPDRDSFDAGELFF. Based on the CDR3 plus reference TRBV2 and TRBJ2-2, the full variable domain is EPEVTQTPSHQVTQMGQEVILRCVPISNHLYFYWYRQILGQKVEFLVSFYNNEISEKSEIFDDQFSVERPDGSNFTLKIRSTKLEDSAMYFCASSPDRDSFDAGELFFGEGSRLTVL.

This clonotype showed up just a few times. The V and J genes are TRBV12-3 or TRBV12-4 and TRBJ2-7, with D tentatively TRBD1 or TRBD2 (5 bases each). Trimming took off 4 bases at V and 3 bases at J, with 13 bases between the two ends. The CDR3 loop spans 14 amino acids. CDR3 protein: CASSSGFGGYEQYF. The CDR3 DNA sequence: TGTGCCAGCAGTTCCGGGTTTGGGGGCTACGAGCAGTACTTC.

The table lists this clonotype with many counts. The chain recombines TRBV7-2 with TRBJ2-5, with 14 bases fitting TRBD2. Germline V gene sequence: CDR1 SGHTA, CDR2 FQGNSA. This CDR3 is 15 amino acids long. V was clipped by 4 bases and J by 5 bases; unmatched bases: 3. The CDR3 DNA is TGTGCCAGCAGCTGGACTAGCGGGGGGTCGGAGACCCAGTACTTC. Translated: CASSWTSGGSETQYF.

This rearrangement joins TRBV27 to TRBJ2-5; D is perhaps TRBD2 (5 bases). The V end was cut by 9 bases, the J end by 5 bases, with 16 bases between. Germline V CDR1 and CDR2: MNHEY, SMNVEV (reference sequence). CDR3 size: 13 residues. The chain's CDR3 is CASSWERGETQYF. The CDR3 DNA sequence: TGTGCCAGTTCGTGGGAACGGGGTGAGACCCAGTACTTC.

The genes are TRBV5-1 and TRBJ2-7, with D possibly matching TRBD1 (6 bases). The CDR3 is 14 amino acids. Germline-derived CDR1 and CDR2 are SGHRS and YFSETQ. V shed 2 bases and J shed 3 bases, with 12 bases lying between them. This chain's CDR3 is CASSFGQGIYEQYF. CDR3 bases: TGCGCCAGCAGCTTTGGGCAGGGGATCTACGAGCAGTACTTC.

CDR3 nucleotide sequence: TGTGCCAGCAGCCCGATCCGGGACAGGCTGAACACTGAAGCTTTCTTT. This gives the protein CASSPIRDRLNTEAFF. The chain is built from TRBV11-3 and TRBJ1-1; 8 nucleotides match TRBD1. The CDR3 extends over 16 amino acids. CDR1 and CDR2 (germline): SGHNT, YENEEA. J was trimmed by 0 bases and V by 5 bases; bases with no gene match: 8.

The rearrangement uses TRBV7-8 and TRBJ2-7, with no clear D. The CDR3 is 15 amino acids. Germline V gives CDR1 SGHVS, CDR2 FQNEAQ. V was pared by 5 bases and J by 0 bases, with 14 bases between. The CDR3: CASSLRGDGSYEQYF. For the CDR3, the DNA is TGTGCCAGCAGCCTTCGAGGTGACGGCTCCTACGAGCAGTACTTC.

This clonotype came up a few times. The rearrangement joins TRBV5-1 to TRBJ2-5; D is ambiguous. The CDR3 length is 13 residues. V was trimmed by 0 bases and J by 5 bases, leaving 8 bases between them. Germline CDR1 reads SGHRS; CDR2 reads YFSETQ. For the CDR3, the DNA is TGCGCCAGCAGCTTGGGGGGTTCCGAGACCCAGTACTTC. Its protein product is CASSLGGSETQYF.